The rows below give T cell receptor beta chains drawn from one sample of a study of shared clonotypes between healthy human individuals. Libraries were prepared by immunoSEQ multiplex PCR; TCRdb keeps only in-frame clonotypes and omits some of them. The table shows millions of clones, with about 93% occurring only once. The sequenced sample consisted of naive CD8+ T cells from PBMCs. Receptors originate from a man aged 18 to 30 in good health. Some clones in this sample may be carry-over from other donors' samples. The CDR3 runs from the conserved cysteine through the conserved F or W. A D gene is named only where the DNA matches it firmly. Not all rows give a size; the values are once, few, many and, for expanded clones, a class.

v_gene	d_gene	j_gene	abundance	CDR3aa	CDR3nt
TRBV5-1	TRBD2	TRBJ2-5	.	CASSLKLAGRRETQYF	TGCGCCAGCAGCTTGAAGCTAGCGGGTAGGCGAGAGACCCAGTACTTC
TRBV27	.	TRBJ2-1	.	CASSSPWGAGSNEQFF	TGTGCCAGCAGTTCCCCGTGGGGGGCTGGGTCCAATGAGCAGTTCTTC
TRBV7-6	.	TRBJ1-2	.	CASSRGVVGNYGYTF	TGTGCCAGCAGCCGGGGGGTTGTGGGTAACTATGGCTACACCTTC
TRBV19	.	TRBJ1-2	.	CATRGYTGHGYTF	TGTGCCACCAGGGGATATACAGGGCATGGCTACACCTTC
TRBV27	TRBD2	TRBJ2-1	.	CATTAGGWQFF	TGTGCCACCACAGCGGGGGGCTGGCAGTTCTTC
TRBV7-2	TRBD2	TRBJ2-1	.	CASSSSGRAGYNEQFF	TGTGCCAGCAGCTCTAGCGGGAGGGCCGGGTACAATGAGCAGTTCTTC
TRBV14	TRBD1	TRBJ2-7	.	CASSQTEGARANEQYF	TGTGCCAGCAGCCAAACAGAGGGGGCCCGAGCTAACGAGCAGTACTTC
TRBV27	TRBD2	TRBJ2-3	.	CATRSGGRTDTQYF	TGTGCCACCCGATCGGGCGGGAGGACAGATACGCAGTATTTT
TRBV5-6	.	TRBJ2-7	once	CASSLEVSSYEQYF	TGTGCCAGCAGCTTGGAGGTCAGCTCCTACGAGCAGTACTTC
TRBV23-1	.	TRBJ2-7	.	CASSQFNRSYEQYF	TGCGCCAGCAGTCAATTTAACAGAAGCTACGAGCAGTACTTC
TRBV7-8	TRBD1	TRBJ2-3	.	CASSPDRGVTDTQYF	TGTGCCAGCAGCCCCGACAGGGGGGTAACAGATACGCAGTATTTT
TRBV4-3	TRBD1	TRBJ2-7	.	CASSPTIDREFRHEQYF	TGCGCCAGCAGCCCGACCATTGACAGGGAATTTCGCCACGAGCAGTACTTC
TRBV29-1	TRBD2	TRBJ2-1	.	CSAGGVTYNEQFF	TGCAGCGCGGGGGGGGTTACCTACAATGAGCAGTTCTTC
TRBV11-2	.	TRBJ2-3	.	CASSRPSIVADTQYF	TGTGCCAGCAGCCGCCCTAGCATCGTAGCAGATACGCAGTATTTT
TRBV5-6	TRBD2	TRBJ2-3	.	CASSPDWGRGISTDTQYF	TGTGCCAGCAGCCCCGACTGGGGGAGGGGTATTAGCACAGATACGCAGTATTTT
TRBV13	.	TRBJ1-5	.	CASSFQGASGNQPQHF	TGTGCCAGCAGCTTCCAGGGCGCTTCGGGCAATCAGCCCCAGCATTTT
TRBV28	.	TRBJ2-7	few	CATEAGPYEQYF	TGTGCCACCGAAGCGGGCCCCTACGAGCAGTACTTC
TRBV27	TRBD1	TRBJ2-7	once	CASSLFGTGDEQYF	TGTGCCAGCAGTTTATTCGGGACAGGGGATGAGCAGTACTTC
TRBV13	TRBD2	TRBJ2-7	once	CASSLVPSGLYEQYF	TGTGCCAGCAGCTTAGTTCCTAGCGGCCTCTACGAGCAGTACTTC
TRBV19	TRBD1	TRBJ1-3	.	CASSPGTVSGNTIYF	TGTGCCAGTAGTCCCGGGACAGTCTCTGGAAACACCATATATTTT
TRBV25-1	TRBD2	TRBJ2-7	.	CASSTSSGAGVVYEQYF	TGTGCCAGCTCGACTAGCTCCGGCGCGGGAGTCGTATACGAGCAGTACTTC
TRBV7-2	TRBD1	TRBJ2-1	.	CASSPRQGDNEQFF	TGTGCCAGCAGCCCCCGGCAGGGGGACAATGAGCAGTTCTTC
TRBV15	.	TRBJ2-7	.	CATSTSLNRVDEQYF	TGTGCCACCAGCACCTCATTGAACAGGGTGGACGAGCAGTACTTC
TRBV29-1	.	TRBJ1-1	.	CSVANTEAFF	TGCAGCGTTGCTAACACTGAAGCTTTCTTT
TRBV5-4	.	TRBJ2-5	once	CASSAPPGWVLQETQYF	TGTGCCAGCAGCGCCCCCCCTGGGTGGGTTTTGCAAGAGACCCAGTACTTC
TRBV19	.	TRBJ1-4	.	CASRAEKLFF	TGTGCCAGTAGGGCGGAAAAACTGTTTTTT
TRBV9	.	TRBJ2-2	.	CASSFTFTGELFF	TGTGCCAGCAGCTTCACGTTCACCGGGGAGCTGTTTTTT
TRBV7-3	.	TRBJ2-7	once	CASSLRASPYYEQYF	TGTGCCAGCAGCCTCAGGGCCAGCCCCTACTACGAGCAGTACTTC
TRBV6-5	.	TRBJ1-5	.	CASSTYPNQPQHF	TGTGCCAGCAGTACCTACCCTAATCAGCCCCAGCATTTT
TRBV4-1	.	TRBJ2-7	.	CASSQDLEPRGYEQYF	TGCGCCAGCAGCCAAGATTTGGAACCGCGGGGCTACGAGCAGTACTTC
TRBV11-3	TRBD1	TRBJ1-1	.	CASSSRQGLNTEAFF	TGTGCCAGCAGCTCTCGACAGGGACTGAACACTGAAGCTTTCTTT
TRBV19	.	TRBJ2-7	.	CASSFGPPYSPREQYF	TGTGCCAGTAGTTTCGGACCGCCGTATAGTCCTAGGGAGCAGTACTTC
TRBV19	TRBD2	TRBJ2-1	.	CASSIAAGGQFF	TGTGCCAGTAGTATAGCGGCGGGAGGGCAGTTCTTC
TRBV9	TRBD2	TRBJ2-3	.	CASSVGWGGESDTQYF	TGTGCCAGCAGCGTAGGATGGGGAGGGGAATCAGATACGCAGTATTTT
TRBV11-1	TRBD2	TRBJ2-3	.	CASSLIVAGGAGTDTQYF	TGTGCCAGCAGCTTAATCGTAGCGGGAGGGGCTGGGACAGATACGCAGTATTTT
TRBV25-1	.	TRBJ2-1	.	CASTQGYYEQFF	TGTGCCTCGACTCAGGGATATTATGAGCAGTTCTTC
TRBV28	.	TRBJ1-1	.	CASSLGGSFGTEAFF	TGTGCCAGCAGTTTGGGGGGTAGTTTCGGAACTGAAGCTTTCTTT
TRBV2	.	TRBJ1-1	few	CASSYRGTEAFF	TGTGCCAGCAGTTACCGGGGCACTGAAGCTTTCTTT
TRBV4-1	TRBD2	TRBJ2-3	.	CASSQDPGLAVDTQYF	TGCGCCAGCAGCCAAGATCCCGGACTAGCAGTAGATACGCAGTATTTT
TRBV30	.	TRBJ2-7	once	CAWSVPTGYEQYF	TGTGCCTGGAGTGTACCAACCGGCTACGAGCAGTACTTC
TRBV2	.	TRBJ2-2	.	CASILGNTGELFF	.
TRBV7-3	.	TRBJ1-1	.	CASSLTGGNTEAFF	TGTGCCAGCAGCTTAACGGGGGGGAACACTGAAGCTTTCTTT
TRBV28	TRBD1	TRBJ1-3	.	CASRYTGDSLSGNTIYF	TGTGCCAGCAGGTATACTGGGGACAGTCTATCTGGAAACACCATATATTTT
TRBV4-2	TRBD1	TRBJ2-2	.	CASSPEVGTGYAGELFF	TGTGCCAGCAGCCCTGAAGTAGGGACAGGATACGCCGGGGAGCTGTTTTTT
TRBV11-2	.	TRBJ2-2	.	CASSMTVNTGELFF	TGTGCCAGCAGCATGACAGTGAACACCGGGGAGCTGTTTTTT
TRBV28	TRBD1	TRBJ1-1	.	CASRPGQGMYTEAFF	TGTGCCAGCAGACCGGGACAGGGGATGTACACTGAAGCTTTCTTT
TRBV7-9	TRBD2	TRBJ2-1	once	CASSLVAGGGRNEQFF	TGTGCCAGCAGCTTGGTAGCGGGAGGGGGTCGCAATGAGCAGTTCTTC
TRBV27	TRBD1	TRBJ2-7	.	CASSSRQGAYEQYF	TGTGCCAGCAGTTCCCGACAGGGGGCTTACGAGCAGTACTTC
TRBV19	.	TRBJ1-1	few	CASSIVGSREAFF	TGTGCCAGTAGTATAGTAGGGTCCAGGGAAGCTTTCTTT
TRBV28	TRBD1	TRBJ1-2	.	CASSLGTVNGYTF	TGTGCCAGCAGTTTAGGGACAGTAAACGGCTACACCTTC
TRBV4-3	.	TRBJ2-7	.	CASSHRGSEQYF	TGCGCCAGCAGCCACAGGGGTAGCGAGCAGTACTTC
TRBV27	TRBD1	TRBJ1-1	.	CASSSWTGGFTEAFF	TGTGCCAGCAGTTCTTGGACAGGGGGCTTCACTGAAGCTTTCTTT
TRBV7-2	.	TRBJ2-7	.	CASSLMGGKAYEQYF	TGTGCCAGCAGCTTAATGGGCGGGAAGGCTTACGAGCAGTACTTC
TRBV27	.	TRBJ1-2	.	CASSLSGYGYTF	TGTGCCAGCAGTTTATCAGGATATGGCTACACCTTC
TRBV7-8	TRBD2	TRBJ2-7	.	CASSFGTSGLYEQYF	TGTGCCAGCAGCTTCGGGACTAGCGGCCTCTACGAGCAGTACTTC
TRBV28	TRBD2	TRBJ2-7	.	CASSLRGVSEQYF	TGTGCCAGCAGTTTGCGGGGGGTGAGCGAGCAGTACTTC
TRBV28	TRBD2	TRBJ2-7	.	CASSLSLAGTYEQYF	TGTGCCAGCAGTTTAAGTCTAGCGGGAACCTACGAGCAGTACTTC
TRBV9	.	TRBJ2-7	.	CASSPGPGGTYEQYF	TGTGCCAGCAGCCCCGGCCCTGGGGGGACCTACGAGCAGTACTTC
TRBV5-4	.	TRBJ2-7	.	CASSLSSGPSYEQYF	TGTGCCAGCAGCTTGTCCTCGGGGCCCTCCTACGAGCAGTACTTC
TRBV27	TRBD2	TRBJ2-2	.	CASSFERGNTGELFF	TGTGCCAGCAGTTTTGAGCGGGGGAACACCGGGGAGCTGTTTTTT